Listed here is a single T cell receptor beta chain. Each PCR reaction had synthetic TCR analog templates spiked into it. TCRdb's table, derived via immunoSEQ multiplex PCR, lists solely in-frame clones and lacks some. The sample lists approximately 72,000 clones, approximately 84% seen once, with 15% in the top ten. The time point: pretreatment peripheral blood. The data belong to a study of PD-L1 blockade in urothelial cancer. Study at large: Treatment start was followed by blood analysis at 3 weeks (second dose) and again at 6 weeks.

The TCR comes from a man aged 55 to 70 with urothelial cancer. The sequencing here drew on PBMCs, taken around atezolizumab (anti-PD-L1) treatment.

The CDR3 here is CASSEGTGASEAFF. In nucleotides, the CDR3 is TGTGCCAGCAGTGAAGGGACAGGGGCGTCTGAAGCTTTCTTT. The chain is built from TRBV6-1 and TRBJ1-1, with TRBD1 identical over 9 bases. Trimming took 1 base from V and 6 from J; bases not matched to a gene: 3. The CDR3 sequence is 14 residues long. CDR1 MNHNS and CDR2 SASEGT come from the germline V gene.